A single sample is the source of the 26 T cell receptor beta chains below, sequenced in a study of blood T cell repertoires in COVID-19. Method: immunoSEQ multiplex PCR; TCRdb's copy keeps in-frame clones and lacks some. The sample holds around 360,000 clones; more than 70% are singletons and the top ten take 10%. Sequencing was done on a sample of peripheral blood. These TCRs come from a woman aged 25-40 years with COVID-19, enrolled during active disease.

CDR3 loop: CASSGHRRDRTYNEQFF. Here the CDR3 DNA reads TGTGCCAGCAGTGGCCACCGCCGGGACAGAACCTACAATGAGCAGTTCTTC. The chain employs TRBV25-1 and TRBJ2-1; 7 bases line up with TRBD1. Trimming removed 4 bases from V and 2 bases from J; junction bases left unmatched: 11. The CDR3 spans 17 residues. Germline CDR1 reads MGHDK; CDR2 reads SYGVNS.

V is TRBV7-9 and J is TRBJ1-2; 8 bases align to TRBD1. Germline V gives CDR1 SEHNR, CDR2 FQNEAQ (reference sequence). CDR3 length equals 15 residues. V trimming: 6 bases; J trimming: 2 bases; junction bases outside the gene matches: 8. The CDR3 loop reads CASSLYDRGNYGYTF. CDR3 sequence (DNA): TGTGCCAGCAGTTTATACGACAGGGGAAACTATGGCTACACCTTC.

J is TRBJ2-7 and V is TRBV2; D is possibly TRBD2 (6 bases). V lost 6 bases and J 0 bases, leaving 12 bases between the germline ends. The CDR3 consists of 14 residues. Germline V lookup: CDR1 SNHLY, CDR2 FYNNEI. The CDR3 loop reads CASSPGGISYEQYF. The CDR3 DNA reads TGTGCCAGCAGCCCGGGCGGGATCTCCTACGAGCAGTACTTC.

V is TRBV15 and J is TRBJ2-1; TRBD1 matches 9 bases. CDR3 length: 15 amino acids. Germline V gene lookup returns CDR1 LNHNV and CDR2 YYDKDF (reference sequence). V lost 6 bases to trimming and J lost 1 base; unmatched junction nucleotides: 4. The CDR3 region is CATRTGTGSYNEQFF. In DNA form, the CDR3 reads TGTGCCACCAGGACCGGGACAGGGTCCTACAATGAGCAGTTCTTC.

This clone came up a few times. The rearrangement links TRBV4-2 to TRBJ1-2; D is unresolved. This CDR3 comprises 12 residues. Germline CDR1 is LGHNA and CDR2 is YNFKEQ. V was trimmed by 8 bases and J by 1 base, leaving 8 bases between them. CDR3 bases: TGTGCCAGCCTCGGCGGTAACTATGGCTACACCTTC. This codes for CASLGGNYGYTF.

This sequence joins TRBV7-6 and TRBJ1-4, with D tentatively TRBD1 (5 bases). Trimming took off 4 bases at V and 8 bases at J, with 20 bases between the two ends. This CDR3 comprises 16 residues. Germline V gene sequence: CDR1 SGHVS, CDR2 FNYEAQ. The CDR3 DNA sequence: TGTGCCAGCAGCTCCCCCAGGGCGGAGGGACTCGAAAAACTGTTTTTT. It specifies CASSSPRAEGLEKLFF.

The CDR3 spells CASSVGVSGSESTQYF. CDR3 coding DNA: TGTGCCAGCAGCGTAGGGGTTAGCGGGAGTGAGAGTACGCAGTATTTT. The chain joins TRBV9 to TRBJ2-3, with 9 nucleotides matching TRBD2. V shed 0 bases, J shed 8 bases, and the junction held 10 bases outside the gene matches. There are 16 residues in the CDR3. Germline V lookup: CDR1 SGDLS, CDR2 YYNGEE.

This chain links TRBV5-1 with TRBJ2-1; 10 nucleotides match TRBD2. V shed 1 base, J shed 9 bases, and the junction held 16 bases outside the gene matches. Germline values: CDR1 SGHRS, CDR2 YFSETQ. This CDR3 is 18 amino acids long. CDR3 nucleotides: TGCGCCAGCAGCTTGAGCACTAGCGGGGTAATTTCACCGGTTGAGCAGTTCTTC. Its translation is CASSLSTSGVISPVEQFF. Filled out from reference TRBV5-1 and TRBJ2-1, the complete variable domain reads KAGVTQTPRYLIKTRGQQVTLSCSPISGHRSVSWYQQTPGQGLQFLFEYFSETQRNKGNFPGRFSGRQFSNSRSEMNVSTLELGDSALYLCASSLSTSGVISPVEQFFGPGTRLTVL.

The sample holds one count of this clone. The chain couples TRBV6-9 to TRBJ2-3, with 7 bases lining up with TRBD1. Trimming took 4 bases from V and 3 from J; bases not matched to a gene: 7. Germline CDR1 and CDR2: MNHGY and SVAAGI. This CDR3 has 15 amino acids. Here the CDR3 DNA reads TGTGCCAGCAGTTTTGACAGGGTAGTAACAGATACGCAGTATTTT. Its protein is CASSFDRVVTDTQYF.

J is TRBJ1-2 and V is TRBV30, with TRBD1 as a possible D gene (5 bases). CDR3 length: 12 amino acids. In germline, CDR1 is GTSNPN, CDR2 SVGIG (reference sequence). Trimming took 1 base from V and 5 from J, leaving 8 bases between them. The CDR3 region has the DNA TGTGCCTGGAGTGCCCGGGGGTATGGCTACACCTTC. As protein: CAWSARGYGYTF.

This CDR3 reads CASSRGGAGEAFF. The DNA for the CDR3 is TGTGCCAGTAGTCGGGGGGGTGCTGGTGAAGCTTTCTTT. The chain carries TRBV19 and TRBJ1-1, with a tentative D call TRBD1 (5 bases). Trimming left V 5 bases short and J 7 bases short, with 14 bases between. CDR1 is LNHDA and CDR2 is SQIVND in the germline V gene (reference sequence). The CDR3 covers 13 residues.

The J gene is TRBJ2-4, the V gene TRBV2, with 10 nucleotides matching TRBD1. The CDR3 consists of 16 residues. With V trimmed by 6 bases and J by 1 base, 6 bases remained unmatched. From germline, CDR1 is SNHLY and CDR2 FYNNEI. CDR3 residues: CASSGTGVGAKNIQYF. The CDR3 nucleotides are TGTGCCAGCAGCGGGACAGGGGTTGGTGCCAAAAACATTCAGTACTTC. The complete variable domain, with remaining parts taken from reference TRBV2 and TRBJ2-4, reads EPEVTQTPSHQVTQMGQEVILRCVPISNHLYFYWYRQILGQKVEFLVSFYNNEISEKSEIFDDQFSVERPDGSNFTLKIRSTKLEDSAMYFCASSGTGVGAKNIQYFGAGTRLSVL.

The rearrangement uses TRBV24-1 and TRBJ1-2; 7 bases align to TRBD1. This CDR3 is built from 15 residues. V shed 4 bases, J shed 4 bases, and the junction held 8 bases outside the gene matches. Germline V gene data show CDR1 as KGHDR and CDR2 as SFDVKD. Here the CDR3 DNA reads TGTGCCACCAGTGAGGACAAGACAGGGTCCTATGGCTACACCTTC. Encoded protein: CATSEDKTGSYGYTF.

The CDR3 loop is CASSLRTVSSYNEQFF. Here the CDR3 DNA reads TGTGCCAGCAGCCTCCGGACTGTTAGCTCCTACAATGAGCAGTTCTTC. This chain joins TRBV5-6 and TRBJ2-1; TRBD2 might be the D (5 bases). Trimming pared 4 bases from V and 0 bases from J, leaving 14 bases between. The germline gives CDR1 SGHDT, CDR2 YYEEEE. The CDR3 has 16 amino acids.

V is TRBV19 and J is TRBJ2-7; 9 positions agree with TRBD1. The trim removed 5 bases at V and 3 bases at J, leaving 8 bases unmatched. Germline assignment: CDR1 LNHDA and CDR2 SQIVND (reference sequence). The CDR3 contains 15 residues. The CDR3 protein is CASSAGTGSGYEQYF. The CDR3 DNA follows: TGTGCCAGTAGTGCCGGGACAGGGTCAGGCTACGAGCAGTACTTC. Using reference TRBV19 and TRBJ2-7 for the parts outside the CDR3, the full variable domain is DGGITQSPKYLFRKEGQNVTLSCEQNLNHDAMYWYRQDPGQGLRLIYYSQIVNDFQKGDIAEGYSVSREKKESFPLTVTSAQKNPTAFYLCASSAGTGSGYEQYFGPGTRLTVT.

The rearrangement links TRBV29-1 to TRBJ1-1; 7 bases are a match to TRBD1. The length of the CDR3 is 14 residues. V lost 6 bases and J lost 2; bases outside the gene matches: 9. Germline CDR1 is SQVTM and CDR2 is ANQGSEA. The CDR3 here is CSVDREWDNTEAFF. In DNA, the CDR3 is TGCAGCGTCGACAGGGAGTGGGACAACACTGAAGCTTTCTTT.

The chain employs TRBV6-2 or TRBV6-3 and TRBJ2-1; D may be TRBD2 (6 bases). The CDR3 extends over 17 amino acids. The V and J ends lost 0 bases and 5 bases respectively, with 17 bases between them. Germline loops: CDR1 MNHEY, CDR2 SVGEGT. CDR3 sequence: CASSYSWGRSLNNEQFF. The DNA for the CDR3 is TGTGCCAGCAGTTACTCATGGGGGAGGTCTCTAAACAATGAGCAGTTCTTC.

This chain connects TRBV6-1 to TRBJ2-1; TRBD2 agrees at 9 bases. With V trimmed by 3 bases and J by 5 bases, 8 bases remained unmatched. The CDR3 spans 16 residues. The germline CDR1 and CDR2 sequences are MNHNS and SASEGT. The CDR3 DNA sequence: TGTGCCAGCAGTGACCCGGGACTAGCAGGAAACAATGAGCAGTTCTTC. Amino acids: CASSDPGLAGNNEQFF.

The CDR3 nucleotides are TGTGCCAGCAGTTTTTGGCGGAAGGACAATGAGCAGTTCTTC. Its translation: CASSFWRKDNEQFF. The chain employs TRBV28 and TRBJ2-1; D uncertain. CDR1 MDHEN and CDR2 SYDVKM come from the germline V gene. CDR3 length equals 14 residues. V lost 3 bases and J lost 5, with 11 bases in between.

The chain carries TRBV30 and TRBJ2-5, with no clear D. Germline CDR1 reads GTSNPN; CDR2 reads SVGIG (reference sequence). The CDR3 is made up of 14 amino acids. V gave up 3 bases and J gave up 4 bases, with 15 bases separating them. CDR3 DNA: TGTGCCTGGAGCCGGAGCTGGAAGGTAGAGACCCAGTACTTC. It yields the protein CAWSRSWKVETQYF. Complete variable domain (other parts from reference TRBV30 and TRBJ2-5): SQTIHQWPATLVQPVGSPLSLECTVEGTSNPNLYWYRQAAGRGLQLLFYSVGIGQISSEVPQNLSASRPQDRQFILSSKKLLLSDSGFYLCAWSRSWKVETQYFGPGTRLLVL.

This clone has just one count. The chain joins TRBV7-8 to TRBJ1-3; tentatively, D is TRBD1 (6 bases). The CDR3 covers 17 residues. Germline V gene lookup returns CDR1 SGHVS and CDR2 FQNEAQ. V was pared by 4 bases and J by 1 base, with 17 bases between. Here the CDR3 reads CASSSSTGLPSGNTIYF. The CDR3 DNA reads TGTGCCAGCAGCTCCTCGACAGGCTTACCTTCTGGAAACACCATATATTTT.

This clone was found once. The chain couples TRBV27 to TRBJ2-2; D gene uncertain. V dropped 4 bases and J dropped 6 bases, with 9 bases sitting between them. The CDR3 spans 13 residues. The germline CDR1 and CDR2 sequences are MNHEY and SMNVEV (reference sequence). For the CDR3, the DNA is TGTGCCAGCAGTTCCCCAGGCCCCGGGGAGCTGTTTTTT. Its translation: CASSSPGPGELFF.

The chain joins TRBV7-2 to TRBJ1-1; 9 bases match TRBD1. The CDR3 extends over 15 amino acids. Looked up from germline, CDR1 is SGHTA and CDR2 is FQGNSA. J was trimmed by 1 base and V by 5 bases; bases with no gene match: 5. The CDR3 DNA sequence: TGTGCCAGCAGCAGGGACAGGGCAGGGAACACTGAAGCTTTCTTT. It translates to CASSRDRAGNTEAFF.

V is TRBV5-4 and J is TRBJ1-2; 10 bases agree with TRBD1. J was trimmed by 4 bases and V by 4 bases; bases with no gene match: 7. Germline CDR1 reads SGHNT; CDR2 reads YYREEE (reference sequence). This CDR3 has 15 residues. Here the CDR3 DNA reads TGTGCCAGCAGCCCGGGGACAGGGGCCCTCTATGGCTACACCTTC. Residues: CASSPGTGALYGYTF.

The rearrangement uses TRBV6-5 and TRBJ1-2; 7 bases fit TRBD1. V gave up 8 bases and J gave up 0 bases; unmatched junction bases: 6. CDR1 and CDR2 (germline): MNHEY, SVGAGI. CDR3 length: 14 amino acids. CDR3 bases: TGTGCCAGCCGAAACAGGGGACCTAACTATGGCTACACCTTC. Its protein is CASRNRGPNYGYTF.

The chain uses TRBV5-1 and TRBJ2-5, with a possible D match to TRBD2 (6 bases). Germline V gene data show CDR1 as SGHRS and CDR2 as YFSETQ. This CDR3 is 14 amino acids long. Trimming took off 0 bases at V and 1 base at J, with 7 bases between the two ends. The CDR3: CASSLGDFQETQYF. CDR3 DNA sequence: TGCGCCAGCAGCTTGGGGGACTTCCAAGAGACCCAGTACTTC.